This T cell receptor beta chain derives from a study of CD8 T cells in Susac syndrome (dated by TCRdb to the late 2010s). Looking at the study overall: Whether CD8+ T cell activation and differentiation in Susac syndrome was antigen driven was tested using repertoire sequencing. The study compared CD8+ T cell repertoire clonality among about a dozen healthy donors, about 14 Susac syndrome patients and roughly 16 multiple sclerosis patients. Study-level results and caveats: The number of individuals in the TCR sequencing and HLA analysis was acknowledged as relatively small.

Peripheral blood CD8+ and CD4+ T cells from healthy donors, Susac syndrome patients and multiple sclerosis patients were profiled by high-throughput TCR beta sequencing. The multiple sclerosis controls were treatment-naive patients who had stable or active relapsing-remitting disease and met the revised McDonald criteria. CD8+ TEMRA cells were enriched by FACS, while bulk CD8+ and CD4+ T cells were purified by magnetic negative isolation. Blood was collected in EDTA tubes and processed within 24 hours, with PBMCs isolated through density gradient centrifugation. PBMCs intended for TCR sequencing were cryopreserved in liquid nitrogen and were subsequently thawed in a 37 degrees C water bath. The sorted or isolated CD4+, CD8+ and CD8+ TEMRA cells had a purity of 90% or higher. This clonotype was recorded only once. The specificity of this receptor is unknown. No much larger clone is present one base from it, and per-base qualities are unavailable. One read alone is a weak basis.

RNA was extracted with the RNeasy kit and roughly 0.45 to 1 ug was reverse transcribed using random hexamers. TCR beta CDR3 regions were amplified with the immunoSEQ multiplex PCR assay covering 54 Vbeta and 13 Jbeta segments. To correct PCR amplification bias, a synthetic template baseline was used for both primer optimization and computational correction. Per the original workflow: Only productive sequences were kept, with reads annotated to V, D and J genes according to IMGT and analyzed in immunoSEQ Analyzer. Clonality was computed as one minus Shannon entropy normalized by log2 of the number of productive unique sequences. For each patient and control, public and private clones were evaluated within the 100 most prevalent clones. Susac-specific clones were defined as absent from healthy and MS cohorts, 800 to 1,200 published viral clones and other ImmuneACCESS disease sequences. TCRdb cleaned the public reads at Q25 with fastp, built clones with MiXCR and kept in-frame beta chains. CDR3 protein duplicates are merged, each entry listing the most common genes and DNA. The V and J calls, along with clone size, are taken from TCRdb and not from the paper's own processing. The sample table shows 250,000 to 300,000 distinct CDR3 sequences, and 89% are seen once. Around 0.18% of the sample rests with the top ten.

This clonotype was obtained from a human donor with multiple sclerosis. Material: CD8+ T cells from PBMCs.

The DNA is TGCAGCGTTGCAGGGGCGGGATATACTGAAGCTTTCTTT. Translated, this is CSVAGAGYTEAFF. This sequence uses TRBV29-1 and TRBJ1-1; tentative D gene TRBD1, with 6 bases matching. CDR1 and CDR2, per the germline V gene, are SQVTM and ANQGSEA. The CDR3 runs 13 residues from the cysteine to the phenylalanine. The retained sequence is limited to the CDR3, 39 bases, with the frame set at the first base. The junction carries 14 bases between V and J, which are trimmed by 4 bases and 5 bases respectively.